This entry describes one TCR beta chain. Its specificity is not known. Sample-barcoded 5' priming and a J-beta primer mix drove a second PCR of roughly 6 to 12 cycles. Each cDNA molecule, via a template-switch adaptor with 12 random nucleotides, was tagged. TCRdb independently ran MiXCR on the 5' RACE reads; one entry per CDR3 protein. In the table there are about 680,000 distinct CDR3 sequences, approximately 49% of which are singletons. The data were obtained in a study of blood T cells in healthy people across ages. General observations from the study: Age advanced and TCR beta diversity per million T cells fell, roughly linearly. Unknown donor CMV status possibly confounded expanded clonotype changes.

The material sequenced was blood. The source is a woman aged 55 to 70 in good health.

As DNA, the CDR3 is TGTGCCAGCAGTTATGCTAGGGTCTCCTACGAGCAGTACTTC. Its protein product is CASSYARVSYEQYF. V and J are TRBV28 and TRBJ2-7, with no clear D. This CDR3 spans 14 amino acids. CDR1 and CDR2 from the germline V gene are MDHEN and SYDVKM. V lost 4 bases, J lost 0 bases, and 10 bases lay in between.